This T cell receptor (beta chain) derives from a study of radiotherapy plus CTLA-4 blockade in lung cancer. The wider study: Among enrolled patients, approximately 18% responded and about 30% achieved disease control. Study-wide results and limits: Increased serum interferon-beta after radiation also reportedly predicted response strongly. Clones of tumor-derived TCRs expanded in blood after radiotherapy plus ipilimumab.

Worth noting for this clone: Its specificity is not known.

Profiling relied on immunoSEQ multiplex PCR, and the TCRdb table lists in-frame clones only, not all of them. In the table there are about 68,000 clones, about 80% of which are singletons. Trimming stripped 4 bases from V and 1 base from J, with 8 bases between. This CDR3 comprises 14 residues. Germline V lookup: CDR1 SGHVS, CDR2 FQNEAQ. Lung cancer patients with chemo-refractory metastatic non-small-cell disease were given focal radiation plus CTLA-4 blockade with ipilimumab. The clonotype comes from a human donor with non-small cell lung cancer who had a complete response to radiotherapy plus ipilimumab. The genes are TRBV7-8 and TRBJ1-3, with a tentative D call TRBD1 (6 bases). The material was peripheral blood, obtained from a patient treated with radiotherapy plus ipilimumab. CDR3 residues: CASSSRGSGNTIYF. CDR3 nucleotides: TGTGCCAGCAGCTCCAGGGGATCTGGAAACACCATATATTTT.